This T cell receptor (beta chain) is from a study of T cell repertoires in cytomegalovirus infection. Whole-study results and caveats: The response measured ex vivo was dominated by TCR beta clonotypes (HLA-C-restricted and CMV-specific). Summed frequency of public TCR beta families distinguished CMV carriers with the relevant HLA.

Each CDR3 protein gets one entry after TCRdb re-called the reads with MiXCR. The table includes around 450,000 distinct CDR3 sequences, roughly 31% detected once. From germline, CDR1 is SGHDN and CDR2 FVKESK. V was pared by 4 bases and J by 8 bases, with 24 bases between. This CDR3 spans 16 amino acids. This clonotype was detected only a few times. The antigen remains undetermined. Sequences were obtained from PBMCs. The rearrangement links TRBV14 to TRBJ2-7; a possible D gene is TRBD2 (6 bases). The clonotype originates from a human donor in good health (CMV status not recorded). Some clones in this sample may be carry-over from other donors' samples. The CDR3 spells CASSPPRWRGISKQYF. The CDR3 DNA sequence: TGTGCCAGCAGCCCCCCAAGGTGGAGGGGAATTTCCAAGCAGTACTTC.